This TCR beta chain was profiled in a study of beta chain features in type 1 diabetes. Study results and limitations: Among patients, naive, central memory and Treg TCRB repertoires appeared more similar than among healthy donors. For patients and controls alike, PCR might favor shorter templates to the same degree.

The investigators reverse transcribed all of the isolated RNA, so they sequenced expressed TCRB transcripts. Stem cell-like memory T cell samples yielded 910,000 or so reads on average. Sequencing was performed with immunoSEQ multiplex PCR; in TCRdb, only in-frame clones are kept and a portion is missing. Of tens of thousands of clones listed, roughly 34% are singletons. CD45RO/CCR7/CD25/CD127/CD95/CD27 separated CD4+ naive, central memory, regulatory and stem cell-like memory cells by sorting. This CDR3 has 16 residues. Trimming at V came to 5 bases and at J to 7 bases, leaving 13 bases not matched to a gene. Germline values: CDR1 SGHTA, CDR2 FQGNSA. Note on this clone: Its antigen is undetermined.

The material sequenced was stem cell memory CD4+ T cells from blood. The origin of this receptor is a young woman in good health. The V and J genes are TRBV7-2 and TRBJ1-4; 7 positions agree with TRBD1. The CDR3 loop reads CASSNTLAGTAEKLFF. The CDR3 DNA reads TGTGCCAGCAGCAATACTTTAGCCGGGACAGCTGAAAAACTGTTTTTT. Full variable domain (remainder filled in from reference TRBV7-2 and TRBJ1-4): GAGVSQSPSNKVTEKGKDVELRCDPISGHTALYWYRQSLGQGLEFLIYFQGNSAPDKSGLPSDRFSAERTGGSVSTLTIQRTQQEDSAVYLCASSNTLAGTAEKLFFGSGTQLSVL.